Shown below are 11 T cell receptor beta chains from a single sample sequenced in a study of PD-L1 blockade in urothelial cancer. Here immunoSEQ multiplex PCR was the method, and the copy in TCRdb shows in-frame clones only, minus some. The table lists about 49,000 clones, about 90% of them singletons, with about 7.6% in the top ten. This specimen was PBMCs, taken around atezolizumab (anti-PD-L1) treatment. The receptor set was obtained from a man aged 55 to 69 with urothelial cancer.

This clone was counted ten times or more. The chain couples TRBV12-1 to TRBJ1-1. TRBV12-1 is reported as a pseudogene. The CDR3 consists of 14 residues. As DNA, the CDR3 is TGTGCCAGCCGGTCGGTCGAGTGCCACACTGAAGCTTTCTTT. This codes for CASRSVECHTEAFF.

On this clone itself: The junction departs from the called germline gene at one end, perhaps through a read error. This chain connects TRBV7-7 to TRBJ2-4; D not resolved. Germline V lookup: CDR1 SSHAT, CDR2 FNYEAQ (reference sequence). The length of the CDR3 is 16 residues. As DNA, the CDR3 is TGTGCTAGCAGCTTTATAACAGCCTTAGCCAAAAACATTCAGTACTTC. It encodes CASSFITALAKNIQYF.

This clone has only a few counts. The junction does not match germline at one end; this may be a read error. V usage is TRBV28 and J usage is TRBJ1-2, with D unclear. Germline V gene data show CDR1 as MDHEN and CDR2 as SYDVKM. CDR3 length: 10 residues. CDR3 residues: CASRSYRYTF. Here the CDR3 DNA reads TGTGCCAGCAGGAGCTATCGCTACACCTTC.

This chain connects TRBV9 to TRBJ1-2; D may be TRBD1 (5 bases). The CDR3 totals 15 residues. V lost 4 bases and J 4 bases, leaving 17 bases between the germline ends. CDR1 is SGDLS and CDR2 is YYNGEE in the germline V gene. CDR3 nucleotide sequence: TGTGCCAGCAGCCCCCGCCCGGGACTTATCTATGGCTACACCTTC. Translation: CASSPRPGLIYGYTF.

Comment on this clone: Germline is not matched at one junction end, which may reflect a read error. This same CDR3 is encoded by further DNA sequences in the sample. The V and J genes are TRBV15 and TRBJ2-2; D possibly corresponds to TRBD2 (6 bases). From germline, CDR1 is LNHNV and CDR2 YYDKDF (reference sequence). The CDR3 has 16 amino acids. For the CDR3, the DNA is TGTGCCACTAGCAGGAGTGTGGGGGGTGTTACCGGGGAGCTGTTTTTT. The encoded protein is CATSRSVGGVTGELFF.

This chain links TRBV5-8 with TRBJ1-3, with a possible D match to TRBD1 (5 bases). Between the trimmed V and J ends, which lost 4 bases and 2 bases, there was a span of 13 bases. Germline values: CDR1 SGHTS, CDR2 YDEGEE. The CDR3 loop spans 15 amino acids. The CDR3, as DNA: TGTGCCAGCAGCCGGAGACGGACAACTGGAAACACCATATATTTT. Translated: CASSRRRTTGNTIYF.

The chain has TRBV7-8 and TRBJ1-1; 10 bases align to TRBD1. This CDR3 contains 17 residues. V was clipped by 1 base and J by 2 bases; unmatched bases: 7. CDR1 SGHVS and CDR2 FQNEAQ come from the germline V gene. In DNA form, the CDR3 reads TGTGCCAGCAGCTTAGTTTGGACAGGGGGATTTAACACTGAAGCTTTCTTT. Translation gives CASSLVWTGGFNTEAFF.

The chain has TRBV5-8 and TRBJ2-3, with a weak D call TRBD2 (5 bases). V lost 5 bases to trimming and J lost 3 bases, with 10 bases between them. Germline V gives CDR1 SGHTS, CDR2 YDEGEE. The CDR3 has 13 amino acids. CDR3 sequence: CASSGWRTDTQYF. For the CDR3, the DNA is TGTGCCAGCAGTGGCTGGAGGACAGATACGCAGTATTTT.

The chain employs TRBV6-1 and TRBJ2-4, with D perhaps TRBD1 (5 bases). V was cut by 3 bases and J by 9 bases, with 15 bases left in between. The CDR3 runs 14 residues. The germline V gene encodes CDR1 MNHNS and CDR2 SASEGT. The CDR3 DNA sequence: TGTGCCAGCAGTGAGCGGCTAGGGGTGATCATTCAGTACTTC. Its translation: CASSERLGVIIQYF.

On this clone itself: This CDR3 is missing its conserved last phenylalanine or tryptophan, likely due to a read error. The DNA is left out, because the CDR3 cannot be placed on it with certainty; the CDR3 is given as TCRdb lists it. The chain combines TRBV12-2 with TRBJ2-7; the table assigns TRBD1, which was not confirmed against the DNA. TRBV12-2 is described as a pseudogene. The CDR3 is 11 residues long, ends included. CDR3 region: CASRLEVGCPL.

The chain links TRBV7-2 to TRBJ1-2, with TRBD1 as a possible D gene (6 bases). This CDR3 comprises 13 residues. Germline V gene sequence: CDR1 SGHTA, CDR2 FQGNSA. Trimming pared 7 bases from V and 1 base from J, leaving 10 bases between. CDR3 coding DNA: TGTGCCAGCACAGGACAGCTTAACTATGGCTACACCTTC. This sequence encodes CASTGQLNYGYTF.